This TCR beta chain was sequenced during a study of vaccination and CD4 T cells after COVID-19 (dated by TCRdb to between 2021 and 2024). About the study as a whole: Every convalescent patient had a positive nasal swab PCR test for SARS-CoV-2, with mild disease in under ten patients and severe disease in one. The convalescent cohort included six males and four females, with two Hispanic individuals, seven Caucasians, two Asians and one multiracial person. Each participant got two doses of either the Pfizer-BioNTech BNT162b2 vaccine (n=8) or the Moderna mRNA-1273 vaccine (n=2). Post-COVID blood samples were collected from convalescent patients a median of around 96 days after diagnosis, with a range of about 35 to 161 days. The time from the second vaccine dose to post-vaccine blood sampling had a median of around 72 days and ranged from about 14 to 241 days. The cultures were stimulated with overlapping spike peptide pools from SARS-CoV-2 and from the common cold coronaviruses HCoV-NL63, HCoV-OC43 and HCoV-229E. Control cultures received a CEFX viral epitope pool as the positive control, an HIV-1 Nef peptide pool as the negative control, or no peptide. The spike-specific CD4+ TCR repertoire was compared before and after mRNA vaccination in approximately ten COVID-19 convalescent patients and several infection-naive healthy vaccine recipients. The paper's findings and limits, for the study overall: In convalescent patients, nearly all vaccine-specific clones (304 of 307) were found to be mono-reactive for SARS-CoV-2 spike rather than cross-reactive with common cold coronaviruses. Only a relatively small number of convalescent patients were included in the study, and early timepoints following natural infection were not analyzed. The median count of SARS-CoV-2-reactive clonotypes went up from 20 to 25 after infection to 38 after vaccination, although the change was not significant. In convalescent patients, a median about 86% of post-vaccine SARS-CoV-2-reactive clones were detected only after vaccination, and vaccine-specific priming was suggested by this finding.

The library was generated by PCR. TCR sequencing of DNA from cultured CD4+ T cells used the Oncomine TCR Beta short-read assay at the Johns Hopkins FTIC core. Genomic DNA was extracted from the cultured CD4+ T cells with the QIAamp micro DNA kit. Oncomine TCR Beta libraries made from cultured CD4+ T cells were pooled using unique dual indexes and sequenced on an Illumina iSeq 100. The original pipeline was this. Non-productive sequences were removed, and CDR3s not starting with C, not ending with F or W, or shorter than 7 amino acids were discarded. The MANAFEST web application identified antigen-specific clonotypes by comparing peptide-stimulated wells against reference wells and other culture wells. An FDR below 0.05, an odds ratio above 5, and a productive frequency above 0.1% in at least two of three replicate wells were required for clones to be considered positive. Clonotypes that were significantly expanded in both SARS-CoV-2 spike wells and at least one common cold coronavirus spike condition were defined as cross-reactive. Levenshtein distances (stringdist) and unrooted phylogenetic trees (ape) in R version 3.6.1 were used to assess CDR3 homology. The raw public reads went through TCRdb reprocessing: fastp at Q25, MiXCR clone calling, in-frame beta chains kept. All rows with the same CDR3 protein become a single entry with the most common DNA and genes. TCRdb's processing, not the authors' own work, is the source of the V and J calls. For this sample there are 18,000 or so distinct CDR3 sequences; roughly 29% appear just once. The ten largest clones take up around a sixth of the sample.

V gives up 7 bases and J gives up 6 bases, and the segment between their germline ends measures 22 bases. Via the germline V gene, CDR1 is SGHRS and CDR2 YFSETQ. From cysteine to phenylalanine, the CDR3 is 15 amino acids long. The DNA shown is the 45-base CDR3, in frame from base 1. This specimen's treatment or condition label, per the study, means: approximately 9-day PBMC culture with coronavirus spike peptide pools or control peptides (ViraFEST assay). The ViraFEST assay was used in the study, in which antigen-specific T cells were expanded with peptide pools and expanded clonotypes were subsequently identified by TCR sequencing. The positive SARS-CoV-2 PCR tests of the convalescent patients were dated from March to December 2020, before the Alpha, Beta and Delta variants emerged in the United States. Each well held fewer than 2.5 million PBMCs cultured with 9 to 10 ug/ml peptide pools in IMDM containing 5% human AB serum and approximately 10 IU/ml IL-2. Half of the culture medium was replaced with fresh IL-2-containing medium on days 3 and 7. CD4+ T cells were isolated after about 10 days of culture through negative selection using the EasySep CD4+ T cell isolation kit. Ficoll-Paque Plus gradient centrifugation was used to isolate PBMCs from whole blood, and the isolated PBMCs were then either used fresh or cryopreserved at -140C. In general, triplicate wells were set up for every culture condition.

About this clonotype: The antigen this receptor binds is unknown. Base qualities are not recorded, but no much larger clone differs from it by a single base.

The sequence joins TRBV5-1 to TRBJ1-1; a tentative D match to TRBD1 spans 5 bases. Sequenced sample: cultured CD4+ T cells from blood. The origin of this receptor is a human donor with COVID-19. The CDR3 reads CASGSRGGDSPEAFF. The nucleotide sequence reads TGCGCCAGCGGATCCCGCGGGGGAGATAGTCCTGAAGCTTTCTTT.